This TCR beta chain was sequenced during a study of T cell clones after liver transplantation. Study summary: Post-transplant blood was tracked for graft-donor-reactive T cell clones identified in a pre-transplant mixed lymphocyte reaction. Third-party-reactive TCRbeta sequences from pre-transplant mixed lymphocyte reactions served as antigen-independent comparators.

This table comes from immunoSEQ multiplex PCR, and its TCRdb copy is limited to in-frame clones, with some not included. The sample lists about 20,000 clones, about 83% occurring once. The sequences come from CD8+ T cells from blood, collected roughly 55 months after liver transplant. The TCR comes from a human patient who received a liver transplant. Some T cells may trace back to the graft donor.

The CDR3, as DNA: TGCGCCAGCAGCCAGTCCGGGACAGGACTTTATGAAGCTTTCTTT. Protein: CASSQSGTGLYEAFF. This chain uses TRBV4-1 with TRBJ1-1; 8 bases map to TRBD1. Germline CDR1 is MGHRA and CDR2 is YSYEKL. The CDR3 loop spans 15 amino acids. The junction had 10 bases not matched to a gene; V was cut back by 3 bases and J by 7 bases.